The rows below give T cell receptor beta chains drawn from one sample of a study of PD-L1 blockade in urothelial cancer. Sequencing was performed with immunoSEQ multiplex PCR; in TCRdb, only in-frame clones are kept and a portion is missing. The repertoire consists of approximately 120,000 clones, with more than 75% occurring once and the leading ten covering roughly 2.3%. The source was PBMCs, collected around atezolizumab (anti-PD-L1) treatment. All receptors derive from a man aged 50 to 60 with urothelial cancer. The CDR3 runs from the conserved cysteine through the conserved F or W. The D gene is left open where the match is weak. Expanded clones get a size class; other rows say once, few or many, or leave the size out.

TRBJ2-3 TRBD1 TRBV10-3 NA TGTGCCGCAACCGATAGAACAGGGGGACTCACAGATACGCAGTATTTT CAATDRTGGLTDTQYF
TRBJ2-2 NA TRBV27 NA TGTGCCAGCAGTTTTCACCCAGGGGTCGTTTCAGGCGGGGAGCTGTTTTTT CASSFHPGVVSGGELFF
TRBJ2-2 TRBD1 TRBV27 NA TGTGCCAGCAGTTTATTTTCTCGGACAGGGGCATTGGGCGGGGAGCTGTTTTTT CASSLFSRTGALGGELFF
TRBJ2-7 TRBD1 TRBV18 NA TGTGCCAGCTCCGGGACAGGGGCCTACGAGCAGTACTTC CASSGTGAYEQYF
TRBJ1-2 NA TRBV6-1 few TGTGCCAGCACCCCCCACATGTGGGGCTACACCTTC CASTPHMWGYTF
TRBJ2-7 NA TRBV18 once TGTGCCAGCTCTCCCGGTCAGGACAGCTCCTACGAGCAGTACTTC CASSPGQDSSYEQYF
TRBJ2-3 NA TRBV9 NA TGTGCCAGCACCCAAGGAGGGGCAGATACGCAGTATTTT CASTQGGADTQYF
TRBJ2-5 NA TRBV19 NA TGTGCCAGTAGTCAACCGGGAGTACGGGAGACCCAGTACTTC CASSQPGVRETQYF
TRBJ2-5 TRBD2 TRBV6-1 once TGTGCCAGCAGTGCCGGGACTAGCGGGTCATGGAGCCAAGAGACCCAGTACTTC CASSAGTSGSWSQETQYF
TRBJ2-7 NA TRBV12-5 NA TGTGCTAGTCCCCGGGACATAACCTACGAGCAGTACTTC CASPRDITYEQYF
TRBJ1-1 NA TRBV7-8 few TGTGCCAGCAGAAGTAACAGAGACACTGAAGCTTTCTTT CASRSNRDTEAFF
TRBJ2-3 TRBD2 TRBV4-1 NA TGCGCCAGCAGCCAACTCCTAGCGGGAGCCCCCCGGAGCACAGATACGCAGTATTTT CASSQLLAGAPRSTDTQYF
TRBJ2-7 TRBD1 TRBV5-1 few TGCGCCAGCAGCTTACAGGGGGATTCCTACGAGCAGTACTTC CASSLQGDSYEQYF
TRBJ1-1 NA TRBV5-5 NA TGTGCCAGCAGCTTTGGCAGAAACACTGAAGCTTTCTTT CASSFGRNTEAFF
TRBJ1-1 NA TRBV19 NA TGTGCCAGTAGGGGTCCCAGGTTGAACACTGAAGCTTTCTTT CASRGPRLNTEAFF
TRBJ1-1 NA TRBV19 NA TGTGCCAGTAGTGTCGGAGCAACCCGCACTGAAGCTTTCTTT CASSVGATRTEAFF
TRBJ1-1 NA TRBV5-6 NA TGTGCCAGCAGCTTGACGGGACACAGGGTCTCTGAAGCTTTCTTT CASSLTGHRVSEAFF
TRBJ2-1 NA TRBV7-2 NA TGTGCCAGCAGCCAAAGTCTGGGCTCCCTCTTTTACAATGAGCAGTTCTTC CASSQSLGSLFYNEQFF
TRBJ1-2 TRBD1 TRBV29-1 NA TGCAGCGTTGATAGGGACAGGGTTGGCTACACCTTC CSVDRDRVGYTF
TRBJ2-1 NA TRBV5-6 NA TGTGCCAGCAGCCTACCCGACAATGAGCAGTTCTTC CASSLPDNEQFF
TRBJ1-1 TRBD1 TRBV6-6 NA TGTGCCACCCGGGACAGGGGACAAACTGAAGCTTTCTTT CATRDRGQTEAFF
TRBJ2-2 NA TRBV7-7 NA TGTGCTAGCACCCCGGCAGGCGGGCCGAACACCGGGGAGCTGTTTTTT CASTPAGGPNTGELFF
TRBJ1-1 NA TRBV6-5 NA TGTGCCAGCAGTTACTCGTTCACGGGGAACACTGAAGCTTTCTTT CASSYSFTGNTEAFF
TRBJ1-1 TRBD1 TRBV7-3 NA TGTGCCAGCAGCTCAGGGGCAGGGGGTAGGAACACTGAAGCTTTCTTT CASSSGAGGRNTEAFF
TRBJ1-1 NA TRBV4-1 NA TGCGCCAGCAGCCCGGGGGCGGGGGGGAACACTGAAGCTTTCTTT CASSPGAGGNTEAFF
TRBJ2-1 NA TRBV7-9 NA TGTGCCAGCAGCCTCAATAGCGCTGTTGAGCAGTTCTTC CASSLNSAVEQFF
TRBJ1-1 TRBD1 TRBV6-5 NA TGTGCCAGCAGTTTACTCCAGGGGGGCCGATGGAATGAAGCTTTCTTT CASSLLQGGRWNEAFF
TRBJ2-1 TRBD2 TRBV4-1 NA TGCGCCAGCAGCCAACCCGGGACTAGCGGGAAGTGGGAGCAGTTCTTC CASSQPGTSGKWEQFF
TRBJ1-4 NA TRBV6-1 NA TGTGCCAGCAGTGAAAAGGAGAATGAAAAACTGTTTTTT CASSEKENEKLFF
TRBJ2-5 NA TRBV5-1 NA TGCGCCAGCAGCCTTAGGACTCAAGAGACCCAGTACTTC CASSLRTQETQYF
TRBJ1-3 TRBD1 TRBV5-5 once TGTGCCAGCAGGTCGACAGGGGACCCTGGAAACACCATATATTTT CASRSTGDPGNTIYF
TRBJ2-5 TRBD1 TRBV10-3 once TGTGCCACCCATGACAGGGGATGGCAAGAGACCCAGTACTTC CATHDRGWQETQYF
TRBJ2-1 NA TRBV10-2 NA TGCGCCAGCAATAGGGGGTCCTACAATGAGCAGTTCTTC CASNRGSYNEQFF
TRBJ2-7 TRBD2 TRBV15 NA TGTGCCACCAGCGAGGGACTAGCGGGTCCCTACGAGCAGTACTTC CATSEGLAGPYEQYF
TRBJ2-5 NA TRBV2 NA TGTGCCAGCAAGTATCGCAGGATCCAAGAGACCCAGTACTTC CASKYRRIQETQYF
TRBJ1-2 TRBD1 TRBV7-9 NA TGTGCCAGCAGCTTAATTAGATTGTGGGACAGAGCTAACTATGGCTACACCTTC CASSLIRLWDRANYGYTF
TRBJ1-1 NA TRBV27 NA TGTGCCAGCAGTTCCAACCGCGGGGGGAACAGGTGGGACACTGAAGCTTTCTTT CASSSNRGGNRWDTEAFF
TRBJ2-7 NA TRBV5-1 NA TGCGCCAGCAGATCAGGGTCCTACGAGCAGTACTTC CASRSGSYEQYF
TRBJ1-1 TRBD1 TRBV5-1 once TGCGCCAGCAGCACAGGGGGCGGTAACACTGAAGCTTTCTTT CASSTGGGNTEAFF